This T cell receptor (beta chain) was recovered during a study of OX40 agonist ivuxolimab in advanced cancers. Notes on the study in general: Among expanded peripheral T cells, antigen specificity went undetermined. Average numbers of expanded clones were greater in CD8+ T cells than in CD4+.

V was clipped by 3 bases and J by 8 bases; unmatched bases: 6. Germline V gene sequence: CDR1 LGHNA, CDR2 YNFKEQ. CDR3 length: 15 amino acids. Here immunoSEQ multiplex PCR was the method, and the copy in TCRdb shows in-frame clones only, minus some. Among approximately 100,000 clones, about 80% were seen once, and the ten largest hold approximately 5.5%. Note on this clone: No antigen is known for it.

The starting material was CD4+ or CD8+ T cells sorted from blood, obtained in a trial of the OX40 agonist ivuxolimab. The sequence was collected from an adult with an advanced solid tumor such as melanoma, head and neck, liver or kidney cancer. The genes are TRBV4-2 and TRBJ2-1; 11 bases fit TRBD2. The CDR3, as DNA: TGTGCCAGCAGCCATCGACTAGCGGGGTTCGATGAGCAGTTCTTC. Translated, it gives CASSHRLAGFDEQFF.